Each of the 30 T cell receptor beta chains below was sequenced from the same sample in a study of blood T cell repertoires in COVID-19. Profiling relied on immunoSEQ multiplex PCR, and the TCRdb table lists in-frame clones only, not all of them. The top ten hold 22% of the sample, which has about 83,000 clones, roughly 84% seen once. Source material: peripheral blood. The source is a woman of 80 years or more in a cohort sampled during active or convalescent COVID-19.

This clone was seen just once. CDR3 DNA sequence: TGTGCCAGCAGCATGCTCCAGGGGACCCAGTACTTC. Translated, it gives CASSMLQGTQYF. V gene TRBV5-4 combines with J gene TRBJ2-5, with D perhaps matching TRBD1 (5 bases). Trimming left V 4 bases short and J 7 bases short, with 11 bases between. Germline lookup yields CDR1 SGHNT and CDR2 YYREEE (reference sequence). The CDR3 sequence is 12 residues long.

V usage is TRBV19 and J usage is TRBJ2-3; a weak D match, TRBD1 (6 bases). The CDR3 loop spans 15 amino acids. Germline V gene lookup returns CDR1 LNHDA and CDR2 SQIVND (reference sequence). V lost 1 base and J lost 3, with 11 bases in between. The CDR3 reads CASSIGARGTDTQYF. The CDR3 DNA is TGTGCCAGTAGTATAGGTGCCAGGGGTACAGATACGCAGTATTTT. The full variable domain, with the rest looked up from reference TRBV19 and TRBJ2-3, is DGGITQSPKYLFRKEGQNVTLSCEQNLNHDAMYWYRQDPGQGLRLIYYSQIVNDFQKGDIAEGYSVSREKKESFPLTVTSAQKNPTAFYLCASSIGARGTDTQYFGPGTRLTVL.

The chain carries TRBV11-1 and TRBJ2-3; D gene ambiguous. V dropped 5 bases and J dropped 4 bases, with 19 bases sitting between them. CDR1 is SGHAT, CDR2 FQDESV, per germline (reference sequence). The length of the CDR3 is 16 residues. The CDR3: CASSLIPSRGADTQYF. CDR3 DNA: TGTGCCAGCAGCCTAATACCGTCGCGTGGTGCAGATACGCAGTATTTT.

The V gene is TRBV7-9, the J gene TRBJ2-7; D is possibly TRBD2 (8 bases). Germline CDR1 reads SEHNR; CDR2 reads FQNEAQ (reference sequence). The CDR3 runs 15 residues. The ends were cut back, 5 bases at V and 6 bases at J, with 20 bases in the middle. The CDR3 sequence: CASSPGQRESTEQYF. In DNA, the CDR3 is TGTGCCAGCAGCCCGGGACAGCGGGAGAGCACCGAGCAGTACTTC. The full variable domain, completed using reference TRBV7-9 and TRBJ2-7, is DTGVSQNPRHKITKRGQNVTFRCDPISEHNRLYWYRQTLGQGPEFLTYFQNEAQLEKSRLLSDRFSAERPKGSFSTLEIQRTEQGDSAMYLCASSPGQRESTEQYFGPGTRLTVT.

The rearrangement links TRBV5-1 to TRBJ1-2; 7 bases agree with TRBD1. Germline CDR1 reads SGHRS; CDR2 reads YFSETQ. The CDR3 runs to 18 residues. The V and J ends lost 4 bases and 4 bases, in that order; junction bases with no gene match: 19. For the CDR3, the DNA is TGCGCCAGCAGCCGACAGCCGGAACAGGGGCCAGGTACCTATGGCTACACCTTC. Translated, it gives CASSRQPEQGPGTYGYTF.

The chain uses TRBV12-3 or TRBV12-4 and TRBJ1-1; 7 bases match TRBD1. Trimming at V came to 4 bases and at J to 6 bases, leaving 2 bases not matched to a gene. The CDR3 has 12 residues. Here the CDR3 reads CASSSGTAEAFF. The CDR3 DNA is TGTGCCAGCAGTTCCGGGACAGCTGAAGCTTTCTTT.

V and J are TRBV9 and TRBJ2-1; tentative D call: TRBD2 (5 bases). The length of the CDR3 is 16 residues. V lost 0 bases and J lost 2, with 12 bases in between. The V gene's germline CDR1 is SGDLS and CDR2 YYNGEE. The CDR3 DNA reads TGTGCCAGCAGCGTAGGAGGGAGTTTCCCCTACAATGAGCAGTTCTTC. It specifies CASSVGGSFPYNEQFF.

V is TRBV7-3 and J is TRBJ2-3; 7 bases fit TRBD2. From germline, CDR1 is SGHTA and CDR2 FQGTGA. The CDR3 is 14 amino acids. Trimming cost V 5 bases and J 2 bases; bases outside gene matches: 4. The CDR3 nucleotides read TGTGCCAGCAGCCCTCGGGAGGTCACAGATACGCAGTATTTT. Translating it yields CASSPREVTDTQYF.

The chain links TRBV28 to TRBJ2-6; no clear D. CDR1 and CDR2 (germline): MDHEN, SYDVKM. V was clipped by 5 bases and J by 0 bases, with 8 bases between them. The CDR3 has 15 amino acids. The CDR3 DNA reads as TGTGCCAGCAGTGAGATACTCTCTGGGGCCAACGTCCTGACTTTC. As protein: CASSEILSGANVLTF.

A few counts support this clone. The DNA of the CDR3 is TGCGCCAGCAGCTTGCTGGGAGCATTCAATGAGCAGTTCTTC. It is translated as CASSLLGAFNEQFF. The rearrangement links TRBV4-1 to TRBJ2-1; D perhaps matches TRBD2 (5 bases). The germline V and J ends were trimmed by 5 bases and 6 bases, with 14 bases remaining between them. The germline gives CDR1 MGHRA, CDR2 YSYEKL. The CDR3 loop spans 14 amino acids.

CDR3 in amino acids: CATSGEQGKAKNIQYF. The CDR3 DNA reads TGTGCCACCAGTGGTGAACAGGGGAAAGCCAAAAACATTCAGTACTTC. This chain links TRBV24-1 with TRBJ2-4, with 7 bases that match TRBD1. CDR1 is KGHDR and CDR2 is SFDVKD in the germline V gene. V lost 5 bases to trimming and J lost 0 bases; unmatched junction nucleotides: 6. The CDR3 runs 16 residues.

The chain is built from TRBV19 and TRBJ2-7; the match to TRBD1 covers 10 bases. Germline V lookup: CDR1 LNHDA, CDR2 SQIVND (reference sequence). V shed 8 bases, J shed 6 bases, and the junction held 10 bases outside the gene matches. The CDR3 is 14 residues long. The CDR3 sequence is CASRTGTGVGEQYF. In nucleotides, the CDR3 is TGTGCCAGTCGCACCGGGACAGGGGTGGGCGAGCAGTACTTC.

The V call is TRBV10-3, the J call TRBJ1-4, with D maybe TRBD1 (6 bases). This CDR3 region has 15 residues. CDR1 ENHRY and CDR2 SYGVKD come from the germline V gene. V was clipped by 8 bases and J by 3 bases, with 16 bases between them. This CDR3 is CAIGDGGKANEKLFF. The CDR3 nucleotides read TGTGCCATCGGGGATGGGGGCAAGGCTAATGAAAAACTGTTTTTT.

The V gene is TRBV6-5, the J gene TRBJ1-4; D is perhaps TRBD1 (5 bases). There are 13 residues in the CDR3. Trimming pared 6 bases from V and 8 bases from J, leaving 13 bases between. Germline V CDR1 and CDR2: MNHEY, SVGAGI. CDR3 region: CASRDGGREKLFF. The CDR3 DNA follows: TGTGCCAGCAGAGACGGGGGACGGGAAAAACTGTTTTTT.

V and J are TRBV6-1 and TRBJ1-4; D is unclear. V was clipped by 5 bases and J by 8 bases, with 6 bases between them. The germline V gene encodes CDR1 MNHNS and CDR2 SASEGT. The CDR3 length is 11 residues. This CDR3 reads CASSSFEKLFF. CDR3 sequence (DNA): TGTGCCAGCAGTTCATTCGAAAAACTGTTTTTT.

The J gene is TRBJ1-5, the V gene TRBV7-6; no clear D gene. The CDR3 length is 16 residues. The germline V gene has CDR1 SGHVS and CDR2 FNYEAQ. Trimming shortened V by 1 base and J by 3 bases, and 13 bases separated the two germline ends. The CDR3 coding sequence is TGTGCCAGCAGCTTAGGTCGTAGGGAGGACAATCAGCCCCAGCATTTT. This translates into CASSLGRREDNQPQHF.

This chain links TRBV2 with TRBJ1-2; D gene unclear. CDR1 is SNHLY, CDR2 FYNNEI, per germline. Trimming removed 8 bases from V and 3 bases from J, with 13 bases in between. This CDR3 is 13 amino acids long. The CDR3 loop is CASAVAVYYGYTF. In DNA, the CDR3 is TGTGCCAGCGCTGTGGCAGTCTACTATGGCTACACCTTC. Supplemented by reference TRBV2 and TRBJ1-2, the full variable domain reads EPEVTQTPSHQVTQMGQEVILRCVPISNHLYFYWYRQILGQKVEFLVSFYNNEISEKSEIFDDQFSVERPDGSNFTLKIRSTKLEDSAMYFCASAVAVYYGYTFGSGTRLTVV.

The rearrangement links TRBV5-1 to TRBJ2-1, with 8 bases aligning to TRBD2. This CDR3 region has 15 residues. Trimming at V came to 2 bases and at J to 4 bases, leaving 5 bases not matched to a gene. Germline CDR1 reads SGHRS; CDR2 reads YFSETQ. In DNA form, the CDR3 reads TGCGCCAGCAGCTTCAATAGCGGGACGTACAATGAGCAGTTCTTC. Translation: CASSFNSGTYNEQFF.

This CDR3 is CASSADWNTEAFF. CDR3 nucleotide sequence: TGTGCCAGCAGCGCGGACTGGAACACTGAAGCTTTCTTT. The chain carries TRBV9 and TRBJ1-1; D is unresolved. V shed 3 bases and J shed 1 base, with 7 bases lying between them. From germline, CDR1 is SGDLS and CDR2 YYNGEE. The CDR3 is 13 amino acids.

V gene TRBV5-4 combines with J gene TRBJ2-7, with D possibly TRBD2 on 6 matching bases. V dropped 0 bases and J dropped 3 bases, with 16 bases sitting between them. Germline CDR1 and CDR2: SGHNT and YYREEE (reference sequence). There are 16 residues in the CDR3. The DNA of the CDR3 is TGTGCCAGCAGCTTGGGACCTACTCGCGGGGACTACGAGCAGTACTTC. Translated: CASSLGPTRGDYEQYF.

This clone turned up a few times. This chain uses TRBV7-3 with TRBJ2-1; 12 bases fit TRBD2. V shed 2 bases, J shed 7 bases, and the junction held 3 bases outside the gene matches. Germline assignment: CDR1 SGHTA and CDR2 FQGTGA. This CDR3 is built from 15 residues. CDR3 protein: CASSLLAGGPNEQFF. CDR3 coding DNA: TGTGCCAGCAGCTTACTAGCGGGAGGGCCGAATGAGCAGTTCTTC.

The chain recombines TRBV11-2 with TRBJ2-3; a possible D gene is TRBD1 (6 bases). Germline lookup yields CDR1 SGHAT and CDR2 FQNNGV. The CDR3 loop spans 16 amino acids. V shed 3 bases and J shed 2 bases, with 15 bases lying between them. The CDR3 sequence is CASSLGAHDLTDTQYF. For the CDR3, the DNA is TGTGCCAGCAGCTTGGGGGCCCACGACCTCACAGATACGCAGTATTTT.

The chain recombines TRBV7-8 with TRBJ2-7; 9 nucleotides align to TRBD2. This CDR3 has 14 amino acids. Trimming cost V 3 bases and J 2 bases; bases outside gene matches: 2. Per germline, CDR1 SGHVS and CDR2 FQNEAQ. In nucleotides, the CDR3 is TGTGCCAGCAGCTTGCGGGAGGGCCCCTACGAGCAGTACTTC. Translating it yields CASSLREGPYEQYF.

The V gene is TRBV30, the J gene TRBJ1-4; D gene unclear. This CDR3 is 11 amino acids long. The germline CDR1 and CDR2 sequences are GTSNPN and SVGIG (reference sequence). The V and J ends lost 3 bases and 4 bases respectively, with 3 bases between them. As DNA, the CDR3 is TGTGCCTGGAGCCGTAATGAAAAACTGTTTTTT. This gives the protein CAWSRNEKLFF.

In nucleotides, the CDR3 is TGTGCCAGCAGTTACTCGGGCAACTCCTACGAGCAGTACTTC. Its translation is CASSYSGNSYEQYF. The chain carries TRBV6-5 and TRBJ2-7; D unresolved. V was trimmed by 0 bases and J by 0 bases, leaving 6 bases between them. This CDR3 is 14 amino acids long. Germline V gives CDR1 MNHEY, CDR2 SVGAGI.

V usage is TRBV4-1 and J usage is TRBJ2-7, with D possibly being TRBD2 (5 bases). CDR3 length: 15 amino acids. The germline gives CDR1 MGHRA, CDR2 YSYEKL. The germline V and J ends were trimmed by 1 base and 5 bases, with 15 bases remaining between them. In nucleotides, the CDR3 is TGCGCCAGCAGCCAAGGGCTCATAGCGTCCCACGAGCAGTACGTC. Protein product: CASSQGLIASHEQYV.

The chain is built from TRBV24-1 and TRBJ1-2; 8 nucleotides match TRBD1. Germline lookup yields CDR1 KGHDR and CDR2 SFDVKD. The CDR3 runs 19 residues. The V segment lost 5 bases and the J segment 3 bases; nucleotides outside the gene matches: 19. The CDR3, as DNA: TGTGCCACCAGTGCCTGGGGGACAGGCGATGGGGGATACCACTATGGCTACACCTTC. It encodes CATSAWGTGDGGYHYGYTF.

The chain has TRBV30 and TRBJ2-3, with 9 bases identical to TRBD2. V shed 2 bases, J shed 4 bases, and the junction held 10 bases outside the gene matches. CDR3 size: 16 residues. Germline V gene lookup returns CDR1 GTSNPN and CDR2 SVGIG (reference sequence). CDR3 sequence: CAWSKDWAGGADTQYF. The CDR3 bases are TGTGCCTGGAGTAAGGATTGGGCGGGAGGGGCAGATACGCAGTATTTT.

This rearrangement joins TRBV10-3 to TRBJ2-2; TRBD2 might be the D (6 bases). Trimming removed 5 bases at V and 4 bases at J, with 14 bases between. The CDR3 is made up of 15 amino acids. Germline V gene lookup returns CDR1 ENHRY and CDR2 SYGVKD. The chain's CDR3 is CAISTGLSVTGELFF. The CDR3 coding sequence is TGTGCCATCAGTACGGGACTTAGCGTCACCGGGGAGCTGTTTTTT.

The chain is built from TRBV7-8 and TRBJ2-2; D not resolved. The germline V gene has CDR1 SGHVS and CDR2 FQNEAQ. Trimming shortened V by 2 bases and J by 0 bases, and 7 bases separated the two germline ends. The CDR3 is made up of 15 amino acids. The CDR3 spells CASSLMFANTGELFF. DNA of the CDR3: TGTGCCAGCAGCTTAATGTTCGCGAACACCGGGGAGCTGTTTTTT.